This entry features one T cell receptor (beta chain) sequence. No antigen is known for it. No base quality information exists; no much larger clone differs at one position. The data originate from a study of shared clonotypes between healthy human individuals (dated by TCRdb to about 2020). As for the study more broadly: The cohort comprised a couple of women and a few men aged 18 to 49 years. For each donor, CD4 naive and CD4 memory were each given three plates, CD8 naive was given two plates, and CD8 memory was given one plate. The study deeply sequenced blood TCR repertoires of five healthy adults to estimate repertoire size and the extent of clonotype sharing between individuals. Libraries were prepared and TCR repertoires were sequenced by different laboratories using diverse techniques, in order to increase sequencing depth and limit assay-specific biases. Per donor, leukapheresis produced somewhere between about 0.94 and 9 billion PBMCs. Here is what the overall study found, with its caveats: The small number of donors limited the genetic and exposure-history diversity represented. Incomplete sequencing was indicated by rarefaction of sorted-subset datasets, despite the large sequencing depth. Clonotypes shared by all four sorted-subset donors showed higher generation probabilities than non-shared clonotypes. Naive subsets generally had larger estimated clonotype richness than memory subsets. Sampling was limited to blood, and TCR repertoires in tissue likely differ from TCR repertoires in blood. Pairwise subsampling led to the expectation that sequencing depth would affect the degree of clonotype sharing among donors. Around 5% of naive CD4, 3.5% of naive CD8, about 2.5% of memory CD4, and 0.4% of memory CD8 clonotypes were shared across several donors.

Healthy HIV-negative adults with no recently reported acute infections or vaccinations were included as donors. Every donor was a Caucasian adult residing in Nashville, Tennessee, USA. CD8 memory samples were composed of magnetically selected CD45RO+ cells combined with CCR7-negative CD45RA+ effector memory (TemRA) cells. Blood was obtained by leukapheresis, after which PBMCs were separated by Ficoll-Histopaque density gradient centrifugation and cryopreserved in liquid nitrogen vapor phase. Analytical flow cytometry was used to check the purity and quantity of each magnetically sorted T cell population. Each sorted fraction had its genomic DNA isolated and then quantified by UV absorbance on a Nanodrop 2000c. Using the deep immunoSEQ assay, multiplex PCR amplified TCR CDR3 regions from genomic DNA. Extracted genomic DNA from each cell subset was distributed evenly across all wells of several immunoSEQ 96-well plates, and each plate was treated as a replicate. For sorted subsets, 150 to 250 ng of genomic DNA, equivalent to 30,000 or so T cell genomes, went into each replicate PCR. Purified libraries were measured with a Qubit 3.0 fluorometer, size-checked on a Bioanalyzer 2100, and measured again with the KAPA Library Quantification kit. Each immunoSEQ 96-well plate was sequenced on its own single-read 150-cycle Illumina NextSeq 550 flow cell. In the source study's methods: Because the immunoSEQ output included only junctional sequences and no quality scores, the filtering could not be the same as the filtering used for full-length reads. Sequences were annotated with PyIR, a Python wrapper for IgBLAST v1.9, using IMGT germline references to assign V/J genes and CDR3. Reads were removed for weak V/J assignments (E-value above 1e-6), missing CDR3, stop codons, out-of-frame junctions, or ambiguous translated residues. V3J clonotypes were defined as sequences sharing the same inferred V gene, J gene, and CDR3 amino acid sequence. Percentage overlap between repertoires was computed as shared unique clonotypes divided by the size of the smaller repertoire. Richness of each repertoire was evaluated using RTK rarefaction, the Chao1 estimator, and Recon v2.1 estimates of unobserved clonotypes. Generation probabilities were computed with OLGA for all TCRbeta clonotypes obtained by the gDNA method from four donors. TCRdb obtained this table from immuneACCESS and retained in-frame rearrangements with V and J assigned. These tables miss some clones; where compared with another copy, unresolved V genes account for less than half of the shortfall, and the remainder is unexplained. For V, J and clone size, that table is used; D and trimming come from the DNA. The sample includes roughly 300,000 clones, with over 75% observed a single time. The ten top clones hold 15% to 20% of the sample.

Sequences SGHAT (CDR1) and FQNNGV (CDR2) are obtained from the germline V gene. Counted from cysteine to phenylalanine, this CDR3 has 13 amino acids. Solely the CDR3 DNA is kept, with 39 bases framed from the first base. The junction shows trimming of 8 bases on V and 6 bases on J, and the gene matches do not reach 8 bases of it. Sample: memory CD8+ T cells sorted from blood. The sample's cell subset or site label is to be understood as: CD45RO+ cells pooled with CCR7-negative TemRA cells. This sequence uses TRBV11-2 and TRBJ1-1, with 8 junctional bases fitting TRBD1. The TCR originated in a man younger than 35 in good health. The DNA sequence is as follows: TGTGCCAGCCGAGACAGGGGTAGCTCTGAAGCTTTCTTT. Translated, it gives CASRDRGSSEAFF.